A selection of T cell receptor beta chains follows, all from one sample in a study of Ad26.COV2.S vaccination and SARS-CoV-2 variants. Assay used: immunoSEQ multiplex PCR; TCRdb lists only in-frame clones, some missing. The repertoire holds approximately 340,000 clones, with under 95% as singletons. Sequences were derived from peripheral blood, sampled after recovery from COVID-19. These receptors were obtained from a human donor who had recovered from COVID-19. Both conserved end residues are part of each CDR3. Each record gives: J gene, clone size, CDR3 length, D gene, V gene, CDR3 protein, CDR3 DNA. A D gene is named only where the DNA matches it firmly. Size is stated for part of the rows, as once, few or many counts, or as a class when the clone is expanded.

>TRBJ1-1|NA|15|NA|TRBV5-4
CASSRRTGENTEAFF
TGTGCCAGCAGCCGCCGGACGGGTGAAAACACTGAAGCTTTCTTT
>TRBJ1-1|once|16|NA|TRBV6-1
CASSEAHYGRNTEAFF
TGTGCCAGCAGTGAAGCGCACTACGGGAGGAACACTGAAGCTTTCTTT
>TRBJ2-6|once|15|NA|TRBV5-1
CASSLANSGANVLTF
TGCGCCAGCAGCTTGGCCAACTCTGGGGCCAACGTCCTGACTTTC
>TRBJ2-7|NA|13|NA|TRBV28
CASLKGLSYEQYF
TGTGCCAGCCTTAAGGGGCTTTCTTACGAGCAGTACTTC
>TRBJ1-1|NA|13|NA|TRBV12-3/TRBV12-4
CASSAQGSAEAFF
TGTGCCAGCAGTGCACAGGGTAGCGCTGAAGCTTTCTTT
>TRBJ2-1|NA|15|NA|TRBV9
CASSVGPRTKNEQFF
TGTGCCAGCAGCGTAGGGCCCCGTACCAAAAATGAGCAGTTCTTC
>TRBJ1-2|NA|11|NA|TRBV18
CASSQDYGYTF
TGTGCCAGCTCACAGGACTATGGCTACACCTTC
>TRBJ1-6|NA|21|TRBD1|TRBV2
CASRPHNDDRGHLASNSPLHF
TGTGCCAGCAGACCTCATAACGACGACAGGGGGCACCTTGCGAGCAATTCACCCCTCCACTTT
>TRBJ1-3|NA|14|NA|TRBV19
CASGGDHSGNTIYF
TGTGCCAGTGGAGGGGACCACTCTGGAAACACCATATATTTT
>TRBJ1-5|NA|13|NA|TRBV7-2
CASSLDRRQPQHF
TGTGCCAGCAGCTTAGATCGGAGGCAGCCCCAGCATTTT
>TRBJ1-6|NA|15|TRBD1|TRBV7-8
CASRKERTGGPPLHF
TGTGCCAGCAGAAAAGAACGGACAGGAGGTCCACCCCTCCACTTT
>TRBJ2-2|once|19|NA|TRBV6-2/TRBV6-3
CASSYRSGVGFSSTGELFF
TGTGCCAGCAGTTATAGATCAGGAGTGGGGTTTTCGTCCACCGGGGAGCTGTTTTTT
>TRBJ2-7|NA|15|NA|TRBV3-1/TRBV3-2
CASSPLIASSYEQYF
TGTGCCAGCAGCCCCTTGATCGCAAGCTCCTACGAGCAGTACTTC
>TRBJ1-2|NA|14|TRBD1|TRBV4-3
CASSQLTGDYGYTF
TGCGCCAGCAGCCAACTGACAGGGGACTATGGCTACACCTTC
>TRBJ1-2|NA|14|NA|TRBV5-4
CASSPAGVFYGYTF
TGTGCCAGCAGCCCCGCGGGGGTTTTCTATGGCTACACCTTC
>TRBJ2-7|NA|14|NA|TRBV9
CASSPTGAPYEQYF
TGTGCCAGCAGCCCCACGGGGGCGCCTTACGAGCAGTACTTC
>TRBJ1-2|NA|14|NA|TRBV9
CASSDKSRGHAYTF
TGTGCCAGCAGCGATAAATCCCGGGGTCATGCCTACACCTTC
>TRBJ2-1|NA|13|NA|TRBV9
CASGRLLPNEQFF
TGTGCCAGTGGAAGACTCCTGCCCAATGAGCAGTTCTTC
>TRBJ2-1|NA|13|TRBD2|TRBV19
CASSPGLAREQFF
TGTGCCAGTAGTCCCGGACTAGCGCGAGAGCAGTTCTTC
>TRBJ2-5|NA|14|NA|TRBV5-4
CASSLGVGRETQYF
TGTGCCAGCAGCTTGGGGGTTGGCAGGGAGACCCAGTACTTC